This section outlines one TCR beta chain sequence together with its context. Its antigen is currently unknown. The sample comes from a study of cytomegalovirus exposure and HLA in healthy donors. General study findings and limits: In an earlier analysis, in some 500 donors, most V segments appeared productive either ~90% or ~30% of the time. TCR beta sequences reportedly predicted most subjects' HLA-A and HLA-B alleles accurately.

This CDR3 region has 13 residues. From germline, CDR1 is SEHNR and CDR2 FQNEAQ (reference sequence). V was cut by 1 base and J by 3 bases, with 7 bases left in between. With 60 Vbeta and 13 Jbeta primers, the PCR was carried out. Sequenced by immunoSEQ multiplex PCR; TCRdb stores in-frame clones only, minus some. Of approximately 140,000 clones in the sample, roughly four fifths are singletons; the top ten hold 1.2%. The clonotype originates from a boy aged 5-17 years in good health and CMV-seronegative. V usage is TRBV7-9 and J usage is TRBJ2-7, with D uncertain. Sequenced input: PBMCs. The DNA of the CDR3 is TGTGCCAGCAGCTTAGGACTGAACTACGAGCAGTACTTC. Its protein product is CASSLGLNYEQYF.